This T cell receptor beta chain was recovered during a study of cytomegalovirus exposure and HLA in healthy donors listed by TCRdb under 2017. With regard to the full study: The roughly 650 repertoires of the first cohort and the 110 or so validation repertoires were produced on the same platform, according to a later analysis. The study was designed to test whether signatures of past pathogen exposure could be identified by cataloging public T cell receptors. A separate validation cohort of approximately 120 different subjects was used in addition to the roughly 700-subject first cohort. The study combined high-throughput TCR immunosequencing, statistical association of individual TCRs with disease status, and machine learning to predict cytomegalovirus infection status. Summary of the overall study and its limitations: Of the cluster scores, roughly 95% were above 0 in a later analysis, which found that TCRs clustered in the first cohort also tended to co-occur in the approximately 120 validation repertoires. The authors suggested that the approach could potentially be extended to other disease states and immunological phenotypes. Most TCR sequences were observed very rarely across donors, whereas some public TCRs were present in many individuals. Three of the identified cytomegalovirus-associated TCR beta chains were confirmed in vitro to be specific for cytomegalovirus antigens. The study gave a list of around 170 TCR beta chains associated with cytomegalovirus. The classifier was reported to diagnose cytomegalovirus status with high specificity and sensitivity in both the original cohort and the validation cohort. A later analysis lacked HLA typing for the validation cohort, so it scored co-occurrence in that cohort across all 130 or so repertoires.

V has 2 bases trimmed and J has 2 bases trimmed; junction bases matching no gene number 7. The CDR3 measures 17 amino acids from cysteine to phenylalanine. CDR3 DNA only is kept here, 51 bases in frame from base 1. CDR1 and CDR2 are drawn from the germline V gene: KGHSH, LQKENI. As to this clone: Its antigen is still unknown. Within one base of it there is no much larger clone, and no base qualities were kept.

The donors were included in the validation cohort of 90 to 150 subjects, a group kept apart from the roughly 700-subject first cohort. To prepare the library, the immunoSEQ multiplex PCR assay was applied. Regarding the original processing steps: A statistical classification framework was built for diagnosing cytomegalovirus status from the catalog of TCR beta chain sequences. The clones in this table, taken by TCRdb from immuneACCESS, are in-frame only. Not every clone is retained; where verified, under half of the shortfall comes from an unresolved V gene, and the cause of the rest is unknown. D and trimming come from the DNA, and the V and J calls and clone size come from that table. In this sample the table shows some 160,000 clones, about 88% of which occur a single time. The top ten clonotypes cover 2.5% to 3.5% of the sample.

Specimen: PBMCs. This TCR was sampled from a man aged 18 to 29 in good health and CMV-seronegative. In this chain, TRBV18 is recombined with TRBJ2-7; TRBD2 aligns with 12 central bases. The nucleotide sequence reads as follows: TGTGCCAGCTCACCAACGACTAGCGGGAGCTTACCCTACGAGCAGTACTTC. The encoded protein is CASSPTTSGSLPYEQYF.